This TCR beta chain was recovered during a study of blood T cell repertoires in COVID-19. Across the study: PBMCs, B-cell-depleted T cells, or T cells were the source of the cDNA or gDNA that made up the material.

In the authors' methods: Amplification with reference gene primers provided the estimates of nucleated cell counts. Produced via immunoSEQ multiplex PCR; TCRdb's table is partial and in-frame only. The V and J calls and clone size were taken over from that table, and D and trimming were inferred from the DNA. Of roughly 170,000 clones listed, 84% are singletons. Participants' reported clinical history set cohort assignment. This CDR3 contains 15 residues. Germline CDR1 reads SGHNT; CDR2 reads YYREEE (reference sequence). V shed 4 bases and J 4 bases; nucleotides not matched to a gene: 7. Sequenced material: PBMCs or T cells enriched from blood (not recorded which). This chain uses TRBV5-4 with TRBJ2-1, with 8 positions matching TRBD1. This TCR derives from a man aged 50 to 59 who had recovered from COVID-19. The CDR3 sequence: CASSPGQGLYNEQFF. The CDR3 DNA reads TGTGCCAGCAGCCCTGGACAGGGACTTTACAATGAGCAGTTCTTC.